This T cell receptor beta chain was obtained from a study of blood T cell repertoires in COVID-19. Across the study: Acute and convalescent COVID-19 specimens originated in the United States, Italy and Spain.

The length of the CDR3 is 16 residues. Germline loops: CDR1 SEHNR, CDR2 FQNEAQ (reference sequence). With 1 base removed from V and 4 bases from J, the gap between germline ends came to 14 bases. Some clones are missing from TCRdb's copy, which holds only in-frame ones; the method was immunoSEQ multiplex PCR. The repertoire holds a few hundred thousand clones, with roughly 88% as singletons. Adults between roughly 18 and 95 years of age took part from 20 to 25 US areas. Cohort allocation depended upon clinical history that participants reported. The chain carries TRBV7-9 and TRBJ1-3; D is undetermined. Material: PBMCs or T cells enriched from blood (not recorded which). This TCR was sampled from a woman aged 25 to 39 who had recovered from COVID-19. CDR3 nucleotides: TGTGCCAGCAGCTTAGTAGCAACCCCTTTGGGAAACACCATATATTTT. As protein: CASSLVATPLGNTIYF.